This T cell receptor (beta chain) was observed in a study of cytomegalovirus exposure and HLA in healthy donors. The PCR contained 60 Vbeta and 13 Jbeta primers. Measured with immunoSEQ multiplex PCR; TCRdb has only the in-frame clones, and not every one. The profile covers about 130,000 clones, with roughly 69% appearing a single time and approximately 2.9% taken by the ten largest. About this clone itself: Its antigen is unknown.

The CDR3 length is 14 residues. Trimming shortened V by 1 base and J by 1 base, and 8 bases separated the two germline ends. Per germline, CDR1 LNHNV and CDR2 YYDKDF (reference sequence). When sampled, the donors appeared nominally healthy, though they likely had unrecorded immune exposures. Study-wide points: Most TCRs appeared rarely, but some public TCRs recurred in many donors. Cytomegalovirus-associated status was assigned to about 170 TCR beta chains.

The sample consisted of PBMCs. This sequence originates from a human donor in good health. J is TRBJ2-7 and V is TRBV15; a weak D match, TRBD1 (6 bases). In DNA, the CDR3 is TGTGCCACCAGCAGAGGGACAGCATCCTACGAGCAGTACTTC. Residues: CATSRGTASYEQYF.